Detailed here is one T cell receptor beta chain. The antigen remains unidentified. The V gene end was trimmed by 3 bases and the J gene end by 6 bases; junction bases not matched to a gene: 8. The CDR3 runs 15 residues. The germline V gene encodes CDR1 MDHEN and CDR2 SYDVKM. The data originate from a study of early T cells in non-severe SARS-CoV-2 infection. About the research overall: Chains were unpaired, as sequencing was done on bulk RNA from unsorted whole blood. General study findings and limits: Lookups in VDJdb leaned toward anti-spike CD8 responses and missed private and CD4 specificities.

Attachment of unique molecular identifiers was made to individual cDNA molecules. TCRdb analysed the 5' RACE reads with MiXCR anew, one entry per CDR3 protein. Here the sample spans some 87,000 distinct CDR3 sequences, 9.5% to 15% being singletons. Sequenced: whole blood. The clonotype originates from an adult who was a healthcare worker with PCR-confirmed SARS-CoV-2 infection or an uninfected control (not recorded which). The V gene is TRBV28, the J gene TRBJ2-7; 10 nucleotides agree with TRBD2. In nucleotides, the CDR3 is TGTGCCAGCAGTTTTGGTGGCCTAGCGGGAGTCGAGCAGTACTTC. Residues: CASSFGGLAGVEQYF.